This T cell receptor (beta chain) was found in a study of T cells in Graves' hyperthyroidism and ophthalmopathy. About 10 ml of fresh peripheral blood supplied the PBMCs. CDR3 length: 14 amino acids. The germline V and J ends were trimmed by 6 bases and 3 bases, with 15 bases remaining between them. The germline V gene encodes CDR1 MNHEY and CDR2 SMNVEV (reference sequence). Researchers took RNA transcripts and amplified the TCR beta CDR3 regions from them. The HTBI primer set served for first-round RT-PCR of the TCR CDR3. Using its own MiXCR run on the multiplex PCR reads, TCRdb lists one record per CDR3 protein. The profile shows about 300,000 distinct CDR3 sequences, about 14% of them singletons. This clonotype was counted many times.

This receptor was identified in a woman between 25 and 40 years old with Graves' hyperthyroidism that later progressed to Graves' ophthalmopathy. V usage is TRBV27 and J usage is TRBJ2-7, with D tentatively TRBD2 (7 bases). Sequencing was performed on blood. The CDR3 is CASRPQGGVYEQYF. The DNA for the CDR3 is TGTGCCAGCAGACCTCAAGGGGGGGTCTACGAGCAGTACTTC.